A single T cell receptor (beta chain) is shown here with its context. Its antigen is not known. The data were taken from a study of T cell responses to AZD1222 COVID-19 vaccine. Clones were sequenced by immunoSEQ multiplex PCR, and TCRdb holds only the in-frame ones, with some missing. The profile shows approximately 140,000 clones, 90% to 95% of them singletons. Findings and limits, study-wide: At 160-218 and 743-854, vaccine-associated CD4 TCRs were dominant, and they spanned spike. Donors were mostly white British, more females; clonal diversity possibly underestimated. Just five or six AZD1222 recipients tested seropositive at baseline.

This clonotype was obtained from an adult in good health. This specimen consisted of peripheral blood, obtained on day 0 of AZD1222 vaccination.

CDR3 sequence (DNA): TGCGCCAGCAGCCAAGGCGACCAAAAATATGGTCGCATTCAGTACTTC. Translated, it gives CASSQGDQKYGRIQYF. The chain uses TRBV4-1 and TRBJ2-4; no definite D call. V lost 1 base, J lost 9 bases, and 19 bases lay in between. This CDR3 comprises 16 residues. The germline V gene has CDR1 MGHRA and CDR2 YSYEKL.